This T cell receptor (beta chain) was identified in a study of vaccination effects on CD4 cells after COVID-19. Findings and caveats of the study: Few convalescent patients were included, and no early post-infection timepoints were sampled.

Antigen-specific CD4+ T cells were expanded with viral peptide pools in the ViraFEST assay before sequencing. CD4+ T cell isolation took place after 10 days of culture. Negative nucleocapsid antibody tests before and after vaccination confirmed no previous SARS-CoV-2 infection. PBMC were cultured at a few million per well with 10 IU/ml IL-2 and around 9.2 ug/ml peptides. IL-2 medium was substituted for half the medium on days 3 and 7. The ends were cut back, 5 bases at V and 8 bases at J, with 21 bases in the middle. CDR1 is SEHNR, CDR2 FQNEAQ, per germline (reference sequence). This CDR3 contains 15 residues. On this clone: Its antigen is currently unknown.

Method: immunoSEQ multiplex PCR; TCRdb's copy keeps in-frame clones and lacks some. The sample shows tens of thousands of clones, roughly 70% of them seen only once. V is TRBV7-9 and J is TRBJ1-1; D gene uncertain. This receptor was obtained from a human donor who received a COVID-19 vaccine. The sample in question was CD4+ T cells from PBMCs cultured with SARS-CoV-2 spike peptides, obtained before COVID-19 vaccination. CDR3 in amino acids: CASSPGAPGGFEAFF. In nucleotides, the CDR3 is TGTGCCAGCAGCCCGGGAGCCCCCGGAGGTTTCGAAGCTTTCTTT.